The sequence of this T cell receptor (beta chain) was determined in a study of neurological immune-mediated disorders. Specified time point: longitudinal time-point 3. The controls, all healthy individuals, were blood bank volunteers in Maryland, USA. Stored at -80 C, 2 million PBMCs were the source of the unsorted libraries. Template-switch 5'RACE cDNA synthesis added a 10-nucleotide unique molecular identifier. TCRdb used MiXCR to reprocess the 5' RACE reads, holding one entry per CDR3 protein. Among 53,000 or so distinct CDR3 sequences listed, 7% to 9% were seen once. The length of the CDR3 is 11 residues. V was trimmed by 6 bases and J by 9 bases, leaving 11 bases between them. Germline assignment: CDR1 SNHLY and CDR2 FYNNEI. This clonotype was seen at least ten times. The antigen is unknown. Study results and limitations: HTLV-1-associated myelopathy showed the most TCR clonal expansion; multiple sclerosis the least, below healthy controls.

The sample comprised PBMCs. The rearrangement uses TRBV2 and TRBJ2-5; tentative D call: TRBD2 (5 bases). This receptor was obtained from a woman in her thirties or forties in good health. The chain's CDR3 is CASRGPGAQYF. As DNA, the CDR3 is TGTGCCAGCAGGGGCCCCGGGGCCCAGTACTTC.